What follows is one T cell receptor (beta chain) and its context. What it binds is not known. Roughly 10^5 TCR templates were assayed per sample. Sequencing used immunoSEQ multiplex PCR; TCRdb keeps in-frame clones, though not all of them. The repertoire consists of tens of thousands of clones, with over 85% occurring once and the leading ten covering around 6.5%. This sample was taken from a study of siplizumab effects on memory and regulatory T cells. The study, taken as a whole, reports: Roughly 75-97% of dividing CD4+ or CD8+ clones were without an attributable naive or memory phenotype. Tracing alloreactive clones into unstimulated subsets worked for only a minor fraction of them.

The CDR3 is 11 residues long. From germline, CDR1 is DFQATT and CDR2 SNEGSKA (reference sequence). V and J are TRBV20-1 and TRBJ2-7; D is possibly TRBD1 or TRBD2 (5 bases each). The receptor comes from a human donor in good health. Input material: CD8+ T cells sorted from blood. The CDR3 spells CPRGPSYEQYF. The CDR3 DNA sequence: TGCCCCCGGGGACCCTCCTACGAGCAGTACTTC.